This T cell receptor beta chain stems from a study of T cells in Graves' hyperthyroidism and ophthalmopathy. The study, taken as a whole, reports: Also found in blood were most expanded thyroid clonotypes above 0.001. Stable hyperthyroidism and ophthalmopathy were separated using 13 V-J signatures.

The diagnostic basis comprised clinical symptoms, serum thyroxine and TRAb, thyroid ultrasound and orbital computed tomography. Researchers took RNA transcripts and amplified the TCR beta CDR3 regions from them. In the first-round RT-PCR of the TCR CDR3, the HTBI primer set was used. TCRdb independently ran MiXCR on the multiplex PCR reads; one entry per CDR3 protein. Of around 600,000 distinct CDR3 sequences detected, 13% to 15% appear once; the ten largest clones hold over 6%. Comments on this clonotype: What it recognizes is unknown.

The sequenced material came from blood. The clonotype comes from a woman between 18 and 29 years old with Graves' ophthalmopathy.

CDR3 coding DNA: TGCGCCAGCAGCTTGGCCTGGACCCGCTATTCACCCCTCCACTTT. Protein product: CASSLAWTRYSPLHF. The rearrangement uses TRBV5-1 and TRBJ1-6; D is undetermined. Germline V lookup: CDR1 SGHRS, CDR2 YFSETQ. V was cut by 0 bases and J by 8 bases, with 12 bases left in between. This CDR3 has 15 amino acids.